This T cell receptor (beta chain) came from a study of molecular identifiers for immune sequencing clone quantification (dated by TCRdb to the late 2010s). In the study overall: For a replicate experiment, RNA from around 20,000 or 100,000 naive CD8 T cells was divided into five aliquots, of which four were sequenced. The study was a methods study using CD8 T cells to benchmark molecular-identifier clustering-based TCR repertoire sequencing (MIDCIRS) and TCR RNA copy counting. Broader findings and caveats from the paper: In CMV-specific effector cells, clones with more than 20 RNA copies accounted for over 98% of molecules, whereas in naive cells such clones accounted for under 1%. Modeling indicated about 3 TCR RNA copies recovered per cell, compared with 7.5 to 10 by digital PCR, which implies a capture efficiency of approximately 30%. Naive libraries contained spiked-in Jurkat TCR RNA (approximately nine copies' worth), which is not part of the donor repertoire. Identical TCR molecules sharing a barcode could cause highly expanded clone sizes to be underestimated. When barcode sub-clustering was left out, chimeric consensus sequences inflated TCR diversity, with chimeras reaching as high as 47%. Even against a background of approximately 1 million naive CD8 T cells, spiked-in Jurkat TCR RNA amounting to a single cell's worth was reported to be detectable.

This clonotype was recorded at least ten times. The specificity of this receptor is unknown. Per-nucleotide qualities are absent, and no much larger clonotype sits a single base away. Libraries of naive CD8 T cells were generated from about 19,000 to 1,100,000 sorted cells, with 10%, 30% or 50% of the purified RNA used. On a BD FACSAria II, naive CD8 T cells were FACS-sorted as CD8+CD4-CCR7+CD45RA+ and collected into RLT Plus buffer. To test detection sensitivity, Jurkat RNA equal to around 10 TCR copies was added to samples of roughly 18,000-1,000,000 naive CD8 T cells. Enrichment of CD8 T cells was done with RosetteSep CD8+ T Cell Enrichment Cocktail plus Ficoll-Paque, and ACK red cell lysis came afterward. The library came from PCR. Instrument on record: NextSeq 500. Bulk TCR libraries were generated as previously described, with the TCR primers listed in Table S5 used. Total RNA was purified with the Qiagen AllPrep DNA/RNA kit. Before analysis, reads from multiple sequencing runs of one library were combined. The paper's processing steps were these. Reads were retained only if an exact TCR constant sequence was present, and the retained reads were trimmed to 150 nt and grouped according to their 12-nt molecular barcodes. Reads within each barcode group were sub-clustered using a 15% Levenshtein threshold, and quality-weighted consensus sequences were constructed for each RNA molecule. Non-functional sequences were excluded, and lower-count sequences lying one edit away from another sequence were also excluded. Barcode sub-clusters with fewer than 20% of the maximum read count were removed, based on fitting two negative binomial distributions. TCRdb applied fastp at Q25 and MiXCR to the public reads, then kept only in-frame beta chains. Records with the same CDR3 protein are collapsed into one entry carrying the most frequent genes and DNA. The V and J calls reflect TCRdb's pipeline rather than the authors' work. Recorded for this sample are about 40,000 distinct CDR3 sequences; approximately 24% of them occurred a single time. The ten biggest clones cover about 0.91% of the sample.

Sequenced: naive CD8+ T cells from blood, with Jurkat cell RNA spiked in. Taken with the paper, the label for cell subset or site translates to: FACS-sorted CD8+CD4-CCR7+CD45RA+ naive T cells. This TCR was sampled from a human donor in good health. Some libraries in this study had Jurkat cell RNA spiked in.

The nucleotide sequence reads as follows: TGTGCCAGCAGTGGACGTGGCGGGGGTAACACAGATACGCAGTATTTT. Translation gives CASSGRGGGNTDTQYF. This chain joins TRBV6-1 to TRBJ2-3; TRBD2 agrees with 7 junctional bases. Germline trimming amounts to 4 bases on V and 2 bases on J, with 9 as the count of junction bases outside the gene matches. For CDR1 and CDR2, the germline V gene lists MNHNS and SASEGT. The CDR3 spans 16 residues, from the cysteine through the phenylalanine. Only the CDR3 part of the read is kept: 48 bases, read in frame from the first base.